One and the same sample provided the 14 T cell receptor beta chains below, sequenced in a study of control samples from healthy donors and cancer patients. Produced via immunoSEQ multiplex PCR; TCRdb's table is partial and in-frame only. The sample shows some 150,000 clones, over 85% of them seen only once. Sample: blood. These receptors were obtained from a man in his fifties in good health.

The chain employs TRBV24-1 and TRBJ2-3; no clear D gene. This CDR3 has 11 residues. CDR1 is KGHDR and CDR2 is SFDVKD in the germline V gene. V shed 1 base and J shed 8 bases, with 3 bases lying between them. The CDR3 is CATSDLGTQYF. CDR3 nucleotides: TGTGCCACCAGTGATTTAGGTACGCAGTATTTT.

This chain uses TRBV27 with TRBJ2-3; 9 positions match TRBD2. The CDR3 is made up of 16 amino acids. Germline loops: CDR1 MNHEY, CDR2 SMNVEV (reference sequence). V dropped 5 bases and J dropped 6; count of bases not matched to a gene: 12. The CDR3 DNA reads as TGTGCCAGCAGTCTTCGACAGGGACTAGCTCGTGATACGCAGTATTTT. The encoded protein is CASSLRQGLARDTQYF.

The DNA for the CDR3 is TGTGCCAGCATCGTGGACAGATCTGCCAAAAACATTCAGTACTTC. Amino acid sequence: CASIVDRSAKNIQYF. The chain couples TRBV2 to TRBJ2-4; D might be TRBD1 (6 bases). Germline-derived CDR1 and CDR2 are SNHLY and FYNNEI. Between the trimmed V and J ends, which lost 7 bases and 1 base, there was a span of 14 bases. The CDR3 length is 15 residues.

The chain uses TRBV7-2 and TRBJ2-7, with 9 positions matching TRBD1. Germline assignment: CDR1 SGHTA and CDR2 FQGNSA. The junction had 8 bases not matched to a gene; V was cut back by 5 bases and J by 3 bases. This CDR3 region has 15 residues. The CDR3 protein is CASSTRDRVGYEQYF. CDR3 bases: TGTGCCAGCAGCACGAGGGACAGGGTAGGCTACGAGCAGTACTTC.

The V call is TRBV6-5, the J call TRBJ2-7, with unresolved D. The CDR3 runs 13 residues. CDR1 and CDR2 (germline): MNHEY, SVGAGI. Trimming took 4 bases from V and 4 from J, leaving 11 bases between them. The CDR3 sequence: CASSLTLSYEQYF. The CDR3 nucleotides read TGTGCCAGCAGTTTGACACTTTCTTACGAGCAGTACTTC.

The rearrangement uses TRBV5-1 and TRBJ1-1, with 10 bases matching TRBD1. Germline CDR1 SGHRS, CDR2 YFSETQ. This CDR3 spans 14 amino acids. V lost 3 bases and J lost 7; bases outside the gene matches: 6. DNA for the CDR3: TGCGCCAGCAGCTCCAGACAGGGGGCTATTGAAGCTTTCTTT. Translation: CASSSRQGAIEAFF.

V is TRBV28 and J is TRBJ1-6; the D is unclear. The CDR3 consists of 14 residues. Per germline, CDR1 MDHEN and CDR2 SYDVKM. Trimming shortened V by 2 bases and J by 7 bases, and 9 bases separated the two germline ends. CDR3 DNA sequence: TGTGCCAGCAGTTTAGTCGGGCGGAATTCACCCCTCCACTTT. Translating gives CASSLVGRNSPLHF. Based on the CDR3 plus reference TRBV28 and TRBJ1-6, the full variable domain is DVKVTQSSRYLVKRTGEKVFLECVQDMDHENMFWYRQDPGLGLRLIYFSYDVKMKEKGDIPEGYSVSREKKERFSLILESASTNQTSMYLCASSLVGRNSPLHFGNGTRLTVT.

The chain combines TRBV27 with TRBJ2-7; D perhaps matches TRBD1 (6 bases). Deletions cut 5 bases from V and 6 bases from J, with 17 bases between. The CDR3 has 14 amino acids. The germline V gene encodes CDR1 MNHEY and CDR2 SMNVEV (reference sequence). In DNA form, the CDR3 reads TGTGCCAGCAGTATCCCGGGACACCCAGGCGAGCAGTACTTC. It codes for CASSIPGHPGEQYF.

The chain joins TRBV7-2 to TRBJ2-1; possible D gene TRBD2, 5 bases. V was clipped by 0 bases and J by 4 bases, with 13 bases between them. This CDR3 is 16 amino acids long. Germline V gene data show CDR1 as SGHTA and CDR2 as FQGNSA. The CDR3, as DNA: TGTGCCAGCAGCTTAGCCGGCCAACCGGGGTACAATGAGCAGTTCTTC. Translated, it gives CASSLAGQPGYNEQFF.

V usage is TRBV6-5 and J usage is TRBJ1-1; possible D gene TRBD1, 6 bases. The CDR3 spans 13 residues. With 5 bases removed from V and 5 bases from J, the gap between germline ends came to 12 bases. Germline CDR1 reads MNHEY; CDR2 reads SVGAGI. The CDR3 here is CASSPQGKTEAFF. DNA of the CDR3: TGTGCCAGCAGTCCACAGGGAAAAACTGAAGCTTTCTTT.

The chain recombines TRBV7-2 with TRBJ1-5; maybe TRBD1 (6 bases). CDR3 length: 15 amino acids. Germline CDR1 is SGHTA and CDR2 is FQGNSA. Trimming pared 0 bases from V and 6 bases from J, leaving 12 bases between. CDR3 region: CASSLAPPGAQPQHF. The CDR3 nucleotides are TGTGCCAGCAGCTTAGCGCCCCCAGGGGCTCAGCCCCAGCATTTT.

The chain employs TRBV18 and TRBJ2-3; D may correspond to TRBD1 or TRBD2 (5 bases each). The CDR3 runs to 15 residues. Germline V lookup: CDR1 KGHSH, CDR2 LQKENI. V was clipped by 6 bases and J by 1 base, with 14 bases between them. CDR3 loop: CASSQRDPRTDTQYF. The CDR3 DNA is TGTGCCAGCTCCCAAAGGGACCCGCGCACAGATACGCAGTATTTT.

The chain carries TRBV27 and TRBJ2-3; 7 nucleotides align to TRBD1. Germline values: CDR1 MNHEY, CDR2 SMNVEV (reference sequence). The CDR3 totals 15 residues. The junction had 8 bases not matched to a gene; V was cut back by 4 bases and J by 4 bases. CDR3 loop: CASSSQGVFADTQYF. CDR3 DNA sequence: TGTGCCAGCAGTTCCCAGGGGGTTTTCGCAGATACGCAGTATTTT.

The chain combines TRBV6-1 with TRBJ2-7, with TRBD1 matching over 11 bases. Germline loops: CDR1 MNHNS, CDR2 SASEGT. CDR3 length equals 18 residues. With V trimmed by 2 bases and J by 2 bases, 11 bases remained unmatched. The CDR3 spells CASSERGQGGRDPYEQYF. The CDR3 DNA follows: TGTGCCAGCAGTGAAAGGGGACAGGGGGGGCGGGACCCCTACGAGCAGTACTTC.